These 22 T cell receptor beta chains share one sample of origin, sequenced in a study of Ad26.COV2.S vaccination and SARS-CoV-2 variants. This table comes from immunoSEQ multiplex PCR, and its TCRdb copy is limited to in-frame clones, with some not included. This repertoire shows a few hundred thousand clones, roughly 88% found once; its top ten account for under 4.5%. Treatment meaning: over 15 received Ad26.COV2.S at low or high dose, single or two shots; about 5 received placebo; per-sample allocation not given. The study sampled participants on day 63 after the first vaccine or placebo injection. The sample was peripheral blood, taken in a trial of Ad26.COV2.S vaccine versus placebo. All receptors come from a person between 18 and 65 years old who received the Ad26.COV2.S COVID-19 vaccine or a placebo.

The rearrangement joins TRBV5-1 to TRBJ2-7; a possible D gene is TRBD1 (6 bases). Deletions cut 1 base from V and 7 bases from J, with 15 bases between. Germline-derived CDR1 and CDR2 are SGHRS and YFSETQ. The CDR3 is 14 amino acids. CDR3 sequence reads: CASSLRTEGREQYF. CDR3 nucleotides: TGCGCCAGCAGCTTGCGGACAGAGGGGCGGGAGCAGTACTTC.

The CDR3 sequence: CATRVISNQPQHF. The CDR3, as DNA: TGTGCCACCAGGGTAATTAGCAATCAGCCCCAGCATTTT. The chain combines TRBV6-5 with TRBJ1-5, with a weak D call TRBD1 (5 bases). CDR3 length: 13 residues. Germline CDR1 is MNHEY and CDR2 is SVGAGI. Trimming left V 10 bases short and J 0 bases short, with 10 bases between.

The chain recombines TRBV6-2 or TRBV6-3 with TRBJ2-1; 11 nucleotides agree with TRBD2. The CDR3 consists of 18 residues. Losses at the gene ends were 4 bases for V and 2 bases for J; bases not matched to a gene: 10. Germline V gene data show CDR1 as MNHEY and CDR2 as SVGEGT. CDR3 bases: TGTGCCAGCAGTTCCCGTAGCGGGAGGGCTGTAACCTACAATGAGCAGTTCTTC. It yields the protein CASSSRSGRAVTYNEQFF.

J is TRBJ1-1 and V is TRBV18, with 9 positions matching TRBD1. The CDR3 contains 14 residues. CDR1 KGHSH and CDR2 LQKENI come from the germline V gene. V trimming: 6 bases; J trimming: 4 bases; junction bases outside the gene matches: 6. The CDR3 region has the DNA TGTGCCAGCTCCCCCGGGACAGGGACCACTGAAGCTTTCTTT. Protein sequence: CASSPGTGTTEAFF.

The sample holds a few counts of this clone. This chain links TRBV7-6 with TRBJ2-7; D may be TRBD1 (6 bases). Per the germline V gene, CDR1 is SGHVS and CDR2 is FNYEAQ. The V gene lost 5 bases and the J gene lost 2 bases, with 19 bases spanning the gap. The length of the CDR3 is 16 residues. DNA for the CDR3: TGTGCCAGCAGCCAGACGACAGGTGTTAATACCTACGAGCAGTACTTC. Its translation is CASSQTTGVNTYEQYF.

This clone has only one observation. The V gene is TRBV5-1, the J gene TRBJ2-7; D perhaps matches TRBD2 (7 bases). V was clipped by 5 bases and J by 3 bases, with 21 bases between them. The CDR3 spans 16 residues. Germline V gene data show CDR1 as SGHRS and CDR2 as YFSETQ. The CDR3 coding sequence is TGCGCCAGCAGGGGGGGGGACAACCGGGCCTACTACGAGCAGTACTTC. Protein product: CASRGGDNRAYYEQYF.

This chain uses TRBV12-3 or TRBV12-4 with TRBJ2-7; TRBD1 or TRBD2 may be the D gene (5 bases each). This CDR3 is built from 13 residues. With 4 bases removed from V and 0 bases from J, the gap between germline ends came to 7 bases. The chain's CDR3 is CASSWGSSYEQYF. The CDR3 coding sequence is TGTGCCAGCAGTTGGGGGTCCTCCTACGAGCAGTACTTC.

The chain links TRBV12-3 or TRBV12-4 to TRBJ2-7; the D call may be TRBD1 or TRBD2 (6 bases each). The germline V and J ends were trimmed by 5 bases and 6 bases, with 14 bases remaining between them. The CDR3 spans 13 residues. This CDR3 is CASSTGARLEQYF. DNA of the CDR3: TGTGCCAGCAGTACGGGGGCGAGGCTCGAGCAGTACTTC.

The DNA for the CDR3 is TGTGCCAGCAGTTACTTCCCGACAGGGGGTGACACTGAAGCTTTCTTT. It yields the protein CASSYFPTGGDTEAFF. This sequence joins TRBV6-2 or TRBV6-3 and TRBJ1-1; TRBD1 matches 9 bases. CDR1 MNHEY and CDR2 SVGEGT come from the germline V gene. V lost 1 base to trimming and J lost 3 bases; unmatched junction nucleotides: 6. This CDR3 contains 16 residues.

This chain links TRBV1 with TRBJ2-1; the listed D gene, TRBD2, was not tested against the DNA. TRBV1 is shown as a pseudogene. This CDR3 comprises 15 residues. DNA of the CDR3: TGCACCAGCGGCCTCGGGACTAGCGGTTACAATGAGCAGTTCTTC. Translating gives CTSGLGTSGYNEQFF.

The chain employs TRBV19 and TRBJ2-7, with unresolved D. The length of the CDR3 is 14 residues. Trimming took 3 bases from V and 3 from J, leaving 12 bases between them. CDR1 LNHDA and CDR2 SQIVND come from the germline V gene (reference sequence). This CDR3 reads CASSIYERVYEQYF. In DNA, the CDR3 is TGTGCCAGTAGTATTTATGAGCGCGTCTACGAGCAGTACTTC.

V is TRBV5-8 and J is TRBJ2-7; D unresolved. Germline-derived CDR1 and CDR2 are SGHTS and YDEGEE. The V gene lost 4 bases and the J gene lost 1 base, with 6 bases spanning the gap. The CDR3 covers 12 residues. This CDR3 is CASSAQSYEQYF. CDR3 in DNA: TGTGCCAGCAGCGCACAATCCTACGAGCAGTACTTC.

The chain has TRBV9 and TRBJ1-2, with TRBD1 matching 10 bases. The CDR3 is 14 amino acids. V dropped 0 bases and J dropped 5; count of bases not matched to a gene: 1. Germline V CDR1 and CDR2: SGDLS, YYNGEE. CDR3: CASSVGTGGYGYTF. CDR3 coding DNA: TGTGCCAGCAGCGTAGGGACAGGGGGATATGGCTACACCTTC.

The chain recombines TRBV7-8 with TRBJ2-1; maybe TRBD2 (6 bases). The CDR3 loop spans 17 amino acids. The V end was cut by 0 bases, the J end by 2 bases, with 14 bases between. Germline V gives CDR1 SGHVS, CDR2 FQNEAQ. As DNA, the CDR3 is TGTGCCAGCAGCTTAGCGGTGCGACGGGAGACCTACAATGAGCAGTTCTTC. It specifies CASSLAVRRETYNEQFF.

This clone appeared a single time. The CDR3 is CASSSGDSYNEQFF. In DNA, the CDR3 is TGTGCCAGCAGCTCGGGGGACAGCTACAATGAGCAGTTCTTC. This rearrangement joins TRBV5-8 to TRBJ2-1, with D perhaps matching TRBD1 (7 bases). Trimming removed 3 bases at V and 3 bases at J, with 10 bases between. This CDR3 is 14 amino acids long. Germline loops: CDR1 SGHTS, CDR2 YDEGEE. The full variable domain, completed using reference TRBV5-8 and TRBJ2-1, is EAGVTQSPTHLIKTRGQQATLRCSPISGHTSVYWYQQALGLGLQFLLWYDEGEERNRGNFPPRFSGRQFPNYSSELNVNALELEDSALYLCASSSGDSYNEQFFGPGTRLTVL.

The rearrangement uses TRBV4-1 and TRBJ1-2, with D uncertain. Per the germline V gene, CDR1 is MGHRA and CDR2 is YSYEKL. This CDR3 region has 12 residues. Between the trimmed V and J ends, which lost 3 bases and 4 bases, there was a span of 6 bases. CDR3 in amino acids: CASSQNSYGYTF. DNA of the CDR3: TGCGCCAGCAGCCAGAACAGCTATGGCTACACCTTC.

V is TRBV11-2 and J is TRBJ1-1, with unresolved D. The CDR3 loop spans 15 amino acids. Germline lookup yields CDR1 SGHAT and CDR2 FQNNGV. The V end lost 0 bases, the J end lost 1 base, and 9 bases lay between the germline ends. The chain's CDR3 is CASSLEGLPNTEAFF. In nucleotides, the CDR3 is TGTGCCAGCAGCTTAGAAGGGTTACCGAACACTGAAGCTTTCTTT.

The chain combines TRBV29-1 with TRBJ2-1, with no clear D. The germline V and J ends were trimmed by 4 bases and 4 bases, with 11 bases remaining between them. Germline loops: CDR1 SQVTM, CDR2 ANQGSEA. The CDR3 sequence is 13 residues long. CDR3 nucleotide sequence: TGCAGCGTTGCCCGGACGGTTTACAATGAGCAGTTCTTC. It is translated as CSVARTVYNEQFF.

The chain recombines TRBV7-9 with TRBJ1-1; 7 bases line up with TRBD1. The V gene's germline CDR1 is SEHNR and CDR2 FQNEAQ (reference sequence). This CDR3 is built from 14 residues. J gave up 6 bases and V 1 base, and 5 bases lay outside the gene matches. This CDR3 is CASSLGRQGAEAFF. CDR3 coding DNA: TGTGCCAGCAGCTTAGGCCGACAGGGTGCTGAAGCTTTCTTT.

Written as DNA, the CDR3 is TGTGCCAGCAGCCAAGATACGGGACAGCGAGGAAACATTCAGTACTTC. It encodes CASSQDTGQRGNIQYF. The chain links TRBV4-2 to TRBJ2-4; 7 bases match TRBD1. CDR1 and CDR2 (germline): LGHNA, YNFKEQ. The CDR3 has 16 residues. V lost 0 bases and J lost 6; bases outside the gene matches: 8.

The chain employs TRBV28 and TRBJ1-6; the match to TRBD1 covers 10 bases. The trim removed 2 bases at V and 9 bases at J, leaving 4 bases unmatched. The CDR3 runs to 15 residues. CDR1 is MDHEN and CDR2 is SYDVKM in the germline V gene. The CDR3 sequence: CASSLSGTGVSPLHF. In nucleotides, the CDR3 is TGTGCCAGCAGTTTAAGCGGGACAGGGGTTTCACCCCTCCACTTT.

V usage is TRBV11-3 and J usage is TRBJ1-1; D not resolved. Germline V gives CDR1 SGHNT, CDR2 YENEEA. This CDR3 has 13 residues. Deletions cut 5 bases from V and 3 bases from J, with 10 bases between. The CDR3 DNA follows: TGTGCCAGCAGCCGGAAGCCCCACACTGAAGCTTTCTTT. Translated, it gives CASSRKPHTEAFF.